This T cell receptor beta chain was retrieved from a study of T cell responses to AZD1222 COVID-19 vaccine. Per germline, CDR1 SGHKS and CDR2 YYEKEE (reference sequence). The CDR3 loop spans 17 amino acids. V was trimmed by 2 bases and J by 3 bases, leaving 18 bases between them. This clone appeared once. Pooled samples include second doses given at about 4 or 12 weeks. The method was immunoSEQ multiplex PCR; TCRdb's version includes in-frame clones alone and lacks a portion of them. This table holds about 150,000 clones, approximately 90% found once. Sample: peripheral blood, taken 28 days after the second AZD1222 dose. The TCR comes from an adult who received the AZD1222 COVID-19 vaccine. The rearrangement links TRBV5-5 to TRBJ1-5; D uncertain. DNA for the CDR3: TGTGCCAGCAGCTTTGATAATGGCTACTCTAACAATCAGCCCCAGCATTTT. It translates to CASSFDNGYSNNQPQHF.